The following is a TCR beta chain sequence with its context. As yet, its antigen is unknown. A read error may account for a junction end that differs from germline. The data belong to a study of molecular identifiers for immune sequencing clone quantification. Across the whole study: RNA, taken in replicates from about 19,000 or 110,000 naive CD8 cells, was split five ways, with four sequenced. Study-level findings and limits: Whereas clones above 20 RNA copies held under 1% of naive-cell molecules, they held over 97% of effector molecules.

TCRdb re-called the PCR reads with MiXCR, one entry per CDR3 protein. The table records roughly 2,200 distinct CDR3 sequences, roughly 25% of them present only once. The CDR3 sequence is 16 residues long. Germline lookup yields CDR1 SGHDN and CDR2 FVKESK. CD8+CD4-CCR7+CD45RA+ cells were sorted as naive CD8 T cells. Sequences were obtained from naive CD8+ T cells from blood, with Jurkat cell RNA spiked in. Sample subset: FACS-sorted CD8+CD4-CCR7+CD45RA+ naive T cells. The receptor's source is a human donor in good health. Some libraries in this study had Jurkat cell RNA spiked in. The chain has TRBV14 and TRBJ2-7, with D tentatively TRBD1 or TRBD2 (6 bases each). CDR3 amino acids: CASSQGGGRDSYEQCF. CDR3 DNA sequence: TGTGCCAGCAGCCAAGGTGGGGGCAGGGACTCCTACGAGCAGTGCTTC.